A single sample is the source of the 14 T cell receptor beta chains below, sequenced in a study of OX40 agonist ivuxolimab in advanced cancers. This table comes from immunoSEQ multiplex PCR, and its TCRdb copy is limited to in-frame clones, with some not included. The table records some 77,000 clones, around nine tenths of them present only once. The sample consisted of CD4+ or CD8+ T cells sorted from blood, taken in a trial of the OX40 agonist ivuxolimab. The receptors originated from an adult with an advanced solid tumor such as melanoma, head and neck, liver or kidney cancer.

The chain carries TRBV4-1 and TRBJ2-7; maybe TRBD2 (5 bases). This CDR3 has 15 amino acids. Germline assignment: CDR1 MGHRA and CDR2 YSYEKL. Trimming stripped 0 bases from V and 3 bases from J, with 12 bases between. CDR3 DNA sequence: TGCGCCAGCAGCCAAGAACTAGTTCGGGGCTACGAGCAGTACTTC. Protein product: CASSQELVRGYEQYF.

This rearrangement joins TRBV5-1 to TRBJ1-1; D might be TRBD1 (6 bases). The CDR3 spans 14 residues. V was clipped by 0 bases and J by 2 bases, with 8 bases between them. Germline CDR1 and CDR2: SGHRS and YFSETQ. CDR3 in amino acids: CASSLVGGNTEAFF. For the CDR3, the DNA is TGCGCCAGCAGCTTGGTAGGGGGAAACACTGAAGCTTTCTTT.

This chain joins TRBV2 and TRBJ2-5; 9 nucleotides agree with TRBD1. The CDR3 is made up of 18 amino acids. V lost 0 bases, J lost 5 bases, and 13 bases stayed unmatched. CDR1 is SNHLY and CDR2 is FYNNEI in the germline V gene. The CDR3 nucleotides read TGTGCCAGCAGTGAAGCACGGACAGGGGCGACAGCGGGGGAGACCCAGTACTTC. Translating gives CASSEARTGATAGETQYF.

Only a few counts were recorded for this clone. The V call is TRBV12-5, the J call TRBJ1-1; D perhaps matches TRBD1 (5 bases). CDR3 length equals 13 residues. Germline V gives CDR1 LGHNT, CDR2 FRNRAP. V shed 4 bases and J shed 2 bases, with 8 bases lying between them. The CDR3 nucleotides read TGTGCTAGTGGTTCCGGGGCCAACACTGAAGCTTTCTTT. Translation gives CASGSGANTEAFF.

This chain joins TRBV18 and TRBJ2-5, with D unclear. Trimming left V 4 bases short and J 7 bases short, with 10 bases between. The CDR3 loop spans 12 amino acids. Germline CDR1 KGHSH, CDR2 LQKENI. The CDR3 DNA reads as TGTGCCAGCTCACTAAGTTTTGGGACCCAGTACTTC. Translated, it gives CASSLSFGTQYF.

This clone was detected only once. The chain employs TRBV6-6 and TRBJ1-1; 10 bases fit TRBD1. This CDR3 contains 16 residues. Losses at the gene ends were 7 bases for V and 4 bases for J; bases not matched to a gene: 12. The germline gives CDR1 MNHNY, CDR2 SVGAGI (reference sequence). The CDR3: CASTLTGGASGTEAFF. The CDR3 DNA reads as TGTGCCAGCACCTTGACAGGGGGCGCCTCTGGCACTGAAGCTTTCTTT.

The chain couples TRBV7-9 to TRBJ2-3; 8 nucleotides agree with TRBD2. The CDR3 has 16 residues. CDR1 SEHNR and CDR2 FQNEAQ come from the germline V gene (reference sequence). V gave up 5 bases and J gave up 3 bases; unmatched junction bases: 10. The DNA of the CDR3 is TGTGCCAGCAGCCAGGCCCTGGGACTAGTGACAGATACGCAGTATTTT. Translation gives CASSQALGLVTDTQYF.

Details on this clone: The junction and the germline gene differ at one end; a read error may be behind it. In DNA form, the CDR3 reads TGTGCCTGGAGACAGGGGGACACTGGAGCTTTCTTT. This sequence encodes CAWRQGDTGAFF. The genes are TRBV30 and TRBJ1-1, with 8 nucleotides matching TRBD1. Germline CDR1 reads GTSNPN; CDR2 reads SVGIG (reference sequence). The CDR3 spans 12 residues.

The chain couples TRBV7-2 to TRBJ2-2; possibly TRBD1 or TRBD2 for D (6 bases each). Per the germline V gene, CDR1 is SGHTA and CDR2 is FQGNSA. V lost 0 bases and J lost 5, with 10 bases in between. The CDR3 has 15 residues. In nucleotides, the CDR3 is TGTGCCAGCAGCTTAGCGGGGGGCCCGACCGGGGAGCTGTTTTTT. This translates into CASSLAGGPTGELFF.

V gene TRBV2 combines with J gene TRBJ1-4; D is unresolved. The V end lost 4 bases, the J end lost 8 bases, and 11 bases lay between the germline ends. The CDR3 loop spans 13 amino acids. Germline CDR1 and CDR2: SNHLY and FYNNEI. The CDR3 sequence is CASSVRSGEKLFF. CDR3 in DNA: TGTGCCAGCAGTGTCAGGTCTGGAGAAAAACTGTTTTTT.

This chain uses TRBV5-1 with TRBJ2-2, with 7 nucleotides matching TRBD1. The germline V gene has CDR1 SGHRS and CDR2 YFSETQ. J lost 4 bases, V lost 4 bases, and 10 bases had no gene match. The CDR3 runs to 16 residues. In nucleotides, the CDR3 is TGCGCCAGCAGCAAGGAGACAGGGCGAGGCACCGGGGAGCTGTTTTTT. This encodes CASSKETGRGTGELFF.

The gene calls are TRBV7-2 and TRBJ2-5; 10 bases line up with TRBD2. Per the germline V gene, CDR1 is SGHTA and CDR2 is FQGNSA. The CDR3 runs 15 residues. V trimming: 4 bases; J trimming: 1 base; junction bases outside the gene matches: 3. CDR3 residues: CASSSWTSGQETQYF. Written as DNA, the CDR3 is TGTGCCAGCAGCTCATGGACTAGCGGCCAAGAGACCCAGTACTTC.

The rearrangement joins TRBV4-2 to TRBJ2-7; D gene unclear. The CDR3 covers 14 residues. The germline V and J ends were trimmed by 0 bases and 1 base, with 7 bases remaining between them. CDR1 and CDR2 from the germline V gene are LGHNA and YNFKEQ. The CDR3 coding sequence is TGTGCCAGCAGCCAAGATACAGATTCCTACGAGCAGTACTTC. Amino acid sequence: CASSQDTDSYEQYF.

The chain uses TRBV5-1 and TRBJ2-5, with a tentative D call TRBD2 (6 bases). V lost 4 bases and J lost 3, with 19 bases in between. Per the germline V gene, CDR1 is SGHRS and CDR2 is YFSETQ. The CDR3 totals 16 residues. The CDR3 DNA follows: TGCGCCAGCAGCCCACATCCTATTAGCGGAGAAGAGACCCAGTACTTC. Amino acid sequence: CASSPHPISGEETQYF.